This section outlines one TCR beta chain sequence together with its context. This record comes from a study of sequential checkpoint blockade in melanoma. Across the study: Maintenance nivolumab came after either treatment sequence.

Noted treatment: randomized to nivolumab then ipilimumab (arm A) or the reverse (arm B). From thawed PBMCs, live CD3+CD8+ cells negative for CD19 and CD56 were sorted. Repertoires were generated with immunoSEQ multiplex PCR, while TCRdb's copy carries only in-frame clones and drops some. This sample has about 25,000 clones; about 77% occur once, and the top ten carry over 20%. The clonotype was recovered from a human donor with melanoma. Material: CD8+ T cells sorted from blood (inferred from file names), obtained from a patient given nivolumab and ipilimumab in sequence.

This CDR3 reads CASSRSGANVLTF. The CDR3, as DNA: TGTGCCAGCAGCCGCTCTGGGGCCAACGTCCTGACTTTC. The V call is TRBV28, the J call TRBJ2-6; unclear D gene. Germline V gene lookup returns CDR1 MDHEN and CDR2 SYDVKM. Trimming pared 6 bases from V and 0 bases from J, leaving 3 bases between. The length of the CDR3 is 13 residues.